This T cell receptor beta chain is drawn from a study of neurological immune-mediated disorders. The CDR3 is 15 residues long. Germline CDR1 is MNHEY and CDR2 is SMNVEV (reference sequence). With 0 bases removed from V and 3 bases from J, the gap between germline ends came to 9 bases. TCRdb re-called the 5' RACE reads with MiXCR, one entry per CDR3 protein. The top ten clones hold under 30% of a sample with 15,000 to 20,000 distinct CDR3 sequences, approximately 11% of them seen once. This clonotype was counted ten times or more. V and J are TRBV27 and TRBJ2-1, with a weak D call TRBD2 (7 bases). This TCR was recovered from a woman aged 50 to 60 in good health. Sequenced material: CD8+ T cells from blood. CDR3 sequence reads: CASSLSRGGYNEQFF. CDR3 DNA: TGTGCCAGCAGTTTATCGAGGGGGGGCTACAATGAGCAGTTCTTC.